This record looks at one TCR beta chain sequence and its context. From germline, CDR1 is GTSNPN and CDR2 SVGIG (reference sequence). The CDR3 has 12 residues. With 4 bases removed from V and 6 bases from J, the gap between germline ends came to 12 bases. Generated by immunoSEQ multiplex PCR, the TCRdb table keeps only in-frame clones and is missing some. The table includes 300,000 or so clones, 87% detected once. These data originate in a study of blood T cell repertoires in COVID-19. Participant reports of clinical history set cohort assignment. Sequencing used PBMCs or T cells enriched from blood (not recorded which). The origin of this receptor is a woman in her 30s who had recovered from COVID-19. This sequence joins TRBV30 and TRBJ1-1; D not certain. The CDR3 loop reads CAWKPMSPEAFF. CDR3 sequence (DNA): TGTGCCTGGAAACCAATGAGTCCTGAAGCTTTCTTT.